One and the same sample provided the 6 T cell receptor beta chains below, sequenced in a study of T cell repertoires in ileal Crohn's disease. Sequencing used immunoSEQ multiplex PCR; TCRdb keeps in-frame clones, though not all of them. The sample contains around 17,000 clones, about 91% of which appear only once. Sequenced sample: ileal tissue. Every receptor here comes from an adult with Crohn's disease.

The chain carries TRBV5-6 and TRBJ1-6; D gene unclear. Trimming pared 4 bases from V and 8 bases from J, leaving 13 bases between. This CDR3 region has 14 residues. Germline lookup yields CDR1 SGHDT and CDR2 YYEEEE. In DNA, the CDR3 is TGTGCCAGCAGCCCCACGGGTAACCATTCACCCCTCCACTTT. This gives the protein CASSPTGNHSPLHF.

The V call is TRBV5-1, the J call TRBJ2-2; D is ambiguous. The germline gives CDR1 SGHRS, CDR2 YFSETQ. V lost 3 bases and J lost 0, with 9 bases in between. The CDR3 is made up of 15 amino acids. The CDR3 DNA follows: TGCGCCAGCAGCTGGAGTGACTCGAACACCGGGGAGCTGTTTTTT. It yields the protein CASSWSDSNTGELFF.

The V and J genes are TRBV19 and TRBJ2-7; 7 nucleotides agree with TRBD1. The V gene end was trimmed by 2 bases and the J gene end by 4 bases; junction bases not matched to a gene: 5. CDR3 length equals 14 residues. Germline CDR1 LNHDA, CDR2 SQIVND (reference sequence). CDR3 sequence (DNA): TGTGCCAGTAGTATAACGGGACAGCTTTACGAGCAGTACTTC. It specifies CASSITGQLYEQYF. The full variable domain, rest sourced from reference TRBV19 and TRBJ2-7, is DGGITQSPKYLFRKEGQNVTLSCEQNLNHDAMYWYRQDPGQGLRLIYYSQIVNDFQKGDIAEGYSVSREKKESFPLTVTSAQKNPTAFYLCASSITGQLYEQYFGPGTRLTVT.

The chain links TRBV27 to TRBJ2-2; 8 nucleotides align to TRBD1. Germline values: CDR1 MNHEY, CDR2 SMNVEV (reference sequence). Trimming removed 5 bases from V and 0 bases from J; junction bases left unmatched: 2. This CDR3 region has 15 residues. The CDR3 DNA follows: TGTGCCAGCAGTCAACAGGGGGCGAACACCGGGGAGCTGTTTTTT. Amino acids: CASSQQGANTGELFF.

This chain uses TRBV19 with TRBJ2-7, with D unclear. This CDR3 is 16 amino acids long. CDR1 and CDR2 (germline): LNHDA, SQIVND (reference sequence). The germline V and J ends were trimmed by 7 bases and 1 base, with 20 bases remaining between them. Written as DNA, the CDR3 is TGTGCCAGTACCGCTGGCCCCTCGACTGATTCCTACGAGCAGTACTTC. Its translation is CASTAGPSTDSYEQYF.

This clone was counted between two and nine times. The chain combines TRBV7-9 with TRBJ2-5; D ambiguous. Per germline, CDR1 SEHNR and CDR2 FQNEAQ (reference sequence). The CDR3 spans 14 residues. Trimming took off 6 bases at V and 2 bases at J, with 13 bases between the two ends. CDR3 DNA sequence: TGTGCCAGCAGGAGCGCTCTGGCGCAAGAGACCCAGTACTTC. Amino acids: CASRSALAQETQYF.